The 21 T cell receptor beta chains below come from one sample, sequenced in a study of early stage breast cancer tumors. Produced via immunoSEQ multiplex PCR; TCRdb's table is partial and in-frame only. Here the sample spans 69,000 or so clones, 80% being singletons. Input material: blood. The source is a person in their forties with breast cancer.

The rearrangement joins TRBV5-1 to TRBJ2-1; TRBD2 aligns across 11 bases. The CDR3 length is 14 residues. Germline lookup yields CDR1 SGHRS and CDR2 YFSETQ. V dropped 2 bases and J dropped 9; count of bases not matched to a gene: 4. This chain's CDR3 is CASSFLAGGREQFF. CDR3 coding DNA: TGCGCCAGCAGCTTCCTAGCGGGGGGTCGTGAGCAGTTCTTC.

V usage is TRBV9 and J usage is TRBJ2-1; unclear D gene. Germline-derived CDR1 and CDR2 are SGDLS and YYNGEE. This CDR3 has 13 amino acids. V dropped 6 bases and J dropped 7 bases, with 14 bases sitting between them. The DNA for the CDR3 is TGTGCCAGCACCAAGCTGGGTCAGAATGAGCAGTTCTTC. Its protein is CASTKLGQNEQFF. Using reference TRBV9 and TRBJ2-1 for the parts outside the CDR3, the full variable domain is DSGVTQTPKHLITATGQRVTLRCSPRSGDLSVYWYQQSLDQGLQFLIQYYNGEERAKGNILERFSAQQFPDLHSELNLSSLELGDSALYFCASTKLGQNEQFFGPGTRLTVL.

V is TRBV29-1 and J is TRBJ1-1; D is ambiguous. Germline CDR1 SQVTM, CDR2 ANQGSEA. The V gene lost 7 bases and the J gene lost 3 bases, with 6 bases spanning the gap. CDR3 length: 10 amino acids. The CDR3 nucleotides are TGCAGCGCCCATTACACTGAAGCTTTCTTT. Amino acids: CSAHYTEAFF. Full variable domain (outside the CDR3, taken from reference TRBV29-1 and TRBJ1-1): SAVISQKPSRDICQRGTSLTIQCQVDSQVTMMFWYRQQPGQSLTLIATANQGSEATYESGFVIDKFPISRPNLTFSTLTVSNMSPEDSSIYLCSAHYTEAFFGQGTRLTVV.

The rearrangement joins TRBV30 to TRBJ1-1, with D perhaps TRBD1 (5 bases). Germline CDR1 reads GTSNPN; CDR2 reads SVGIG (reference sequence). The CDR3 is 12 residues long. V lost 3 bases, J lost 8 bases, and 13 bases lay in between. For the CDR3, the DNA is TGTGCCTGGAGCCCGGGACTGGGAGAAGCTTTCTTT. It is translated as CAWSPGLGEAFF. The full variable domain, rest sourced from reference TRBV30 and TRBJ1-1, is SQTIHQWPATLVQPVGSPLSLECTVEGTSNPNLYWYRQAAGRGLQLLFYSVGIGQISSEVPQNLSASRPQDRQFILSSKKLLLSDSGFYLCAWSPGLGEAFFGQGTRLTVV.

The CDR3 loop reads CASSSPGSFYNEQFF. The CDR3 nucleotides read TGTGCCAGCAGTTCCCCGGGGTCGTTCTACAATGAGCAGTTCTTC. The gene calls are TRBV6-5 and TRBJ2-1, with D possibly matching TRBD2 (5 bases). The V gene lost 4 bases and the J gene lost 3 bases, with 13 bases spanning the gap. The length of the CDR3 is 15 residues. Germline V gives CDR1 MNHEY, CDR2 SVGAGI.

V gene TRBV6-1 combines with J gene TRBJ2-3, with 8 bases aligning to TRBD1. The CDR3 is 15 residues long. Germline CDR1 is MNHNS and CDR2 is SASEGT. V shed 7 bases, J shed 4 bases, and the junction held 10 bases outside the gene matches. The CDR3 loop reads CASTQEAGGPDTQYF. CDR3 bases: TGTGCCAGCACCCAAGAGGCAGGGGGCCCAGATACGCAGTATTTT.

This clone was observed a single time. The chain is built from TRBV30 and TRBJ2-1, with D maybe TRBD2 (6 bases). From germline, CDR1 is GTSNPN and CDR2 SVGIG (reference sequence). CDR3 length: 13 residues. Trimming shortened V by 4 bases and J by 4 bases, and 11 bases separated the two germline ends. DNA for the CDR3: TGTGCCTGGACTGAACTAGCTTACAATGAGCAGTTCTTC. This translates into CAWTELAYNEQFF.

V is TRBV6-1 and J is TRBJ2-7, with D possibly being TRBD2 (5 bases). Germline CDR1 is MNHNS and CDR2 is SASEGT. The ends were cut back, 0 bases at V and 2 bases at J, with 11 bases in the middle. The CDR3 runs to 15 residues. The chain's CDR3 is CASSEASDLPYEQYF. Written as DNA, the CDR3 is TGTGCCAGCAGTGAAGCTAGCGACCTACCCTACGAGCAGTACTTC.

V gene TRBV28 combines with J gene TRBJ2-2; tentative D call: TRBD1 (6 bases). This CDR3 has 16 residues. CDR1 and CDR2 from the germline V gene are MDHEN and SYDVKM. Trimming left V 1 base short and J 1 base short, with 10 bases between. CDR3 DNA sequence: TGTGCCAGCAGTTTATCAGGGGTAGGGAACACCGGGGAGCTGTTTTTT. Its translation is CASSLSGVGNTGELFF.

This sequence joins TRBV15 and TRBJ1-2; D call uncertain. The CDR3 contains 13 residues. Germline-derived CDR1 and CDR2 are LNHNV and YYDKDF (reference sequence). Trimming took 0 bases from V and 4 from J, leaving 6 bases between them. The CDR3, as DNA: TGTGCCACCAGCAGAGATGGCAGCTATGGCTACACCTTC. Amino acid sequence: CATSRDGSYGYTF.

This clone turned up a few times. The V and J genes are TRBV12-5 and TRBJ1-3; 7 bases map to TRBD1. V gave up 2 bases and J gave up 4 bases; unmatched junction bases: 8. CDR3 length: 16 residues. CDR1 and CDR2 from the germline V gene are LGHNT and FRNRAP. The CDR3 DNA follows: TGTGCTAGTGGTTTGTCCAGGGGGGGGAAAGGAAACACCATATATTTT. Translating gives CASGLSRGGKGNTIYF.

This chain uses TRBV9 with TRBJ2-1; D is perhaps TRBD1 or TRBD2 (5 bases each). Germline V lookup: CDR1 SGDLS, CDR2 YYNGEE. This CDR3 is 15 amino acids long. The V and J ends lost 4 bases and 6 bases respectively, with 17 bases between them. Here the CDR3 reads CASSPLRGLSNEQFF. CDR3 sequence (DNA): TGTGCCAGCAGCCCCCTCCGGGGCTTAAGCAATGAGCAGTTCTTC.

This clone was detected only a few times. V gene TRBV20-1 combines with J gene TRBJ1-2, with D possibly being TRBD1 (5 bases). The CDR3 sequence is 11 residues long. V lost 5 bases to trimming and J lost 6 bases, with 10 bases between them. The germline V gene encodes CDR1 DFQATT and CDR2 SNEGSKA (reference sequence). The chain's CDR3 is CSAGFRDGYTF. DNA of the CDR3: TGCAGTGCTGGTTTCAGGGATGGCTACACCTTC.

This sequence joins TRBV7-9 and TRBJ1-4; D is uncertain. The CDR3 extends over 12 amino acids. Trimming removed 5 bases from V and 8 bases from J, with 9 bases in between. Germline CDR1 and CDR2: SEHNR and FQNEAQ (reference sequence). The CDR3 DNA sequence: TGTGCCAGCAGCCACGCCTCGGAAAAACTGTTTTTT. Protein sequence: CASSHASEKLFF.

The chain is built from TRBV2 and TRBJ1-5; no reliable D call. CDR3 size: 14 residues. The V gene's germline CDR1 is SNHLY and CDR2 FYNNEI. V gave up 4 bases and J gave up 2 bases, with 9 bases separating them. The CDR3 DNA sequence: TGTGCCAGCAGTGGACCGGACGGCAATCAGCCCCAGCATTTT. It codes for CASSGPDGNQPQHF. Together with reference TRBV2 and TRBJ1-5, the CDR3 gives the full variable domain: EPEVTQTPSHQVTQMGQEVILRCVPISNHLYFYWYRQILGQKVEFLVSFYNNEISEKSEIFDDQFSVERPDGSNFTLKIRSTKLEDSAMYFCASSGPDGNQPQHFGDGTRLSIL.

The sample holds one count of this clone. The V and J genes are TRBV7-8 and TRBJ1-5; TRBD1 aligns across 9 bases. V was clipped by 2 bases and J by 7 bases; unmatched bases: 3. Germline V lookup: CDR1 SGHVS, CDR2 FQNEAQ. The CDR3 spans 14 residues. The CDR3, as DNA: TGTGCCAGCAGCTTAAACAGGGGGCGGCAGCCCCAGCATTTT. It codes for CASSLNRGRQPQHF.

This rearrangement joins TRBV2 to TRBJ2-7; D is undetermined. The CDR3 has 11 residues. Germline loops: CDR1 SNHLY, CDR2 FYNNEI. V was cut by 6 bases and J by 4 bases, with 7 bases left in between. Here the CDR3 reads CASRTSYEQYF. The CDR3 nucleotides are TGTGCCAGCAGGACATCTTACGAGCAGTACTTC.

The CDR3 region is CARSLVGDTQYF. The DNA of the CDR3 is TGTGCCAGAAGCCTGGTGGGAGATACGCAGTATTTT. This chain uses TRBV5-3 with TRBJ2-3; D unclear. TRBV5-3 is filed as an ORF, its function uncertain. Trimming left V 4 bases short and J 5 bases short, with 8 bases between. CDR3 length: 12 amino acids.

About this clone itself: Different DNA sequences within this sample yield the same CDR3. V usage is TRBV27 and J usage is TRBJ2-3, with 10 bases aligning to TRBD2. Germline V lookup: CDR1 MNHEY, CDR2 SMNVEV (reference sequence). CDR3 length: 13 amino acids. Trimming removed 8 bases from V and 4 bases from J; junction bases left unmatched: 3. The CDR3 bases are TGTGCCAGCGGCCTAGCGGGAGCAGATACGCAGTATTTT. Translation gives CASGLAGADTQYF.

This clone appeared a single time. The gene calls are TRBV7-6 and TRBJ2-1, with D unresolved. Germline V CDR1 and CDR2: SGHVS, FNYEAQ. This CDR3 spans 15 amino acids. Trimming shortened V by 5 bases and J by 0 bases, and 11 bases separated the two germline ends. For the CDR3, the DNA is TGTGCCAGCAGCCAAATTGACATCTCCTACAATGAGCAGTTCTTC. This codes for CASSQIDISYNEQFF.

The rearrangement joins TRBV30 to TRBJ2-1, with TRBD1 identical over 7 bases. In germline, CDR1 is GTSNPN, CDR2 SVGIG (reference sequence). V lost 2 bases to trimming and J lost 3 bases; unmatched junction nucleotides: 7. The CDR3 spans 15 residues. In nucleotides, the CDR3 is TGTGCCTGGAGTTTCAGGGGGACGCTCTACAATGAGCAGTTCTTC. Translated, it gives CAWSFRGTLYNEQFF.